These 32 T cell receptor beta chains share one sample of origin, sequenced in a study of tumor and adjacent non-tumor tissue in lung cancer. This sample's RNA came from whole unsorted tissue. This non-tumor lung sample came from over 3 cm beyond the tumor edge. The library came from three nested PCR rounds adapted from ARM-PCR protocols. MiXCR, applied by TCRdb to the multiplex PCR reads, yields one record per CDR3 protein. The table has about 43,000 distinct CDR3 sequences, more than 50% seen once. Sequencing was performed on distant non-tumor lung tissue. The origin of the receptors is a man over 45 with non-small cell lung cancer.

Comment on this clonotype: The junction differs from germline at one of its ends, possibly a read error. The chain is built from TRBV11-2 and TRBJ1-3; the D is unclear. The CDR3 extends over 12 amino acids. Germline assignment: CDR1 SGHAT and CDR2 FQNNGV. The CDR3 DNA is TGTGCCAACAGCCCCTCCGGGGACACCATATATTTT. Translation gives CANSPSGDTIYF.

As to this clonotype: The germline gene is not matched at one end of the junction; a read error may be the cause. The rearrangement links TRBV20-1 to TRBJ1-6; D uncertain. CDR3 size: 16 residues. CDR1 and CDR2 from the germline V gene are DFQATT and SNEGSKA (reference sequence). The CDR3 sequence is CSARDVANVGNSPIHF. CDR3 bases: TGCAGTGCTAGGGACGTCGCTAACGTCGGAAATTCACCCATTCACTTC.

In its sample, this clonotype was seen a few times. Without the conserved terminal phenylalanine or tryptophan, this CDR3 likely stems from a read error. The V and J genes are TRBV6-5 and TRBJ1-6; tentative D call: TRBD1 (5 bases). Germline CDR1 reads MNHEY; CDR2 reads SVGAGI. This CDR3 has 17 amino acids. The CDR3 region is CASSYSPSTGRISPLHL. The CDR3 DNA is TGTGCCAGTAGTTACTCGCCCTCCACAGGAAGGATTTCACCCCTCCACCTT.

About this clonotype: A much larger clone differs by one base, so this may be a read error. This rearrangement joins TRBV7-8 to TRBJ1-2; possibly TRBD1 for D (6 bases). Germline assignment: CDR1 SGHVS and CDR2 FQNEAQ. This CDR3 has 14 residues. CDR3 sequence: CANSRQQGRVGYTF. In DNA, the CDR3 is TGTGCCAACAGCCGACAACAGGGTCGGGTCGGCTACACCTTC.

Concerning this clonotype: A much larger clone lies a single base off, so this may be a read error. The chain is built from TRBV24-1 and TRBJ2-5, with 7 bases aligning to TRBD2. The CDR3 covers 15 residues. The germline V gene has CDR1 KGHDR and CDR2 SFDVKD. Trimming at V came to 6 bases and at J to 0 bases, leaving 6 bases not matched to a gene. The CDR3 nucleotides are TGTGCCACCAGTCCTAGCGGACGGTACCAAGAGACCCAGTACTTC. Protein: CATSPSGRYQETQYF.

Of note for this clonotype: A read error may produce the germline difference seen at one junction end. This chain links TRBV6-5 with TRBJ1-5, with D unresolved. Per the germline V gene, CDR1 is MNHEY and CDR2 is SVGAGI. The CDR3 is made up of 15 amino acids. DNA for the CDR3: TGTGCCAGCAGTTTCTCGACGGGGTCAGATCAGTCCCAACATTTT. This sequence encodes CASSFSTGSDQSQHF.

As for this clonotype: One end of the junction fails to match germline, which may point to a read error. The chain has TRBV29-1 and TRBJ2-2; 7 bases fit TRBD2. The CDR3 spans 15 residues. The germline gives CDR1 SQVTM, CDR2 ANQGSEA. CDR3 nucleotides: TGCAGCGTTGACTATAGGGGAGGGAACACCGGGGAGCTGTTCTTT. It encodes CSVDYRGGNTGELFF.

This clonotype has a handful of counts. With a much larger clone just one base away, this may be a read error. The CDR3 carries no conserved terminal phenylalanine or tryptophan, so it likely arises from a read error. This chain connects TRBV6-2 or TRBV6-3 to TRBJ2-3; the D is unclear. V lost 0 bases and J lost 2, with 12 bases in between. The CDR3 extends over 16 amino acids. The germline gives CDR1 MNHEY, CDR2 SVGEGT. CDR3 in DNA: TGTGCCAGCAGTTACTCGAGCCCAGCTTACACAGATACGCAGTATCTT. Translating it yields CASSYSSPAYTDTQYL.

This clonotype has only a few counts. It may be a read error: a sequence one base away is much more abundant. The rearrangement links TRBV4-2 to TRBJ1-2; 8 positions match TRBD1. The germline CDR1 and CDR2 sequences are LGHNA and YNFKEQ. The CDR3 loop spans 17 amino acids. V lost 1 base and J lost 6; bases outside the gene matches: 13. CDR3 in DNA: TGTGCCAGCAGCCAAGGGGGACAGGATCAAGTGGGCCATGGCTACACCTTC. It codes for CASSQGGQDQVGHGYTF.

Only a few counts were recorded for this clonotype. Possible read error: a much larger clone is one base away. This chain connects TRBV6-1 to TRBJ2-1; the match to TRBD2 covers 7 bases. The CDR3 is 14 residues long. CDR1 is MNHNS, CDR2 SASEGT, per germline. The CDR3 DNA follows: TGTGCCAACAGTGCGGGAGTCTACTACAATGAGCAGTTCTTC. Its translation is CANSAGVYYNEQFF.

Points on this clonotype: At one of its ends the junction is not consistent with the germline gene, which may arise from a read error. The CDR3 DNA is TGCGTCAGCAGCTTGGCCACTAGCGCGGATACGCAGTATTTT. It specifies CVSSLATSADTQYF. The rearrangement joins TRBV5-1 to TRBJ2-3, with 7 bases matching TRBD2. Germline V gives CDR1 SGHRS, CDR2 YFSETQ. The CDR3 consists of 14 residues.

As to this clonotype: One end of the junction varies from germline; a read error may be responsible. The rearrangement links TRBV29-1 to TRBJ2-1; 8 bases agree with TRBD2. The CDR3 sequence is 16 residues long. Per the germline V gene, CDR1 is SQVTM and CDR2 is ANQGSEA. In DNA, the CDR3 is TGCAGCGTTGAATCCTTAAGCGGGAGTTCGTTCAATGAGCAGTTCTTT. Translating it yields CSVESLSGSSFNEQFF.

The CDR3: CASRWLMDTQYF. CDR3 coding DNA: TGTGCCAGCAGATGGCTAATGGATACGCAGTATTTT. J is TRBJ2-3 and V is TRBV12-3 or TRBV12-4; no reliable D call. The CDR3 length is 12 residues. The ends were cut back, 6 bases at V and 6 bases at J, with 10 bases in the middle.

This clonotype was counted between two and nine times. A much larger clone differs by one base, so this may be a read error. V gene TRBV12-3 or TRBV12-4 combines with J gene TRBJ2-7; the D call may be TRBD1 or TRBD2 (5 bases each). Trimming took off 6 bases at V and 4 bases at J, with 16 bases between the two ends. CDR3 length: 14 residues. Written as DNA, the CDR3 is TGTGCCAGCAGAAGAGGACATGGGGGATACGAGCAGTACTTC. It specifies CASRRGHGGYEQYF.

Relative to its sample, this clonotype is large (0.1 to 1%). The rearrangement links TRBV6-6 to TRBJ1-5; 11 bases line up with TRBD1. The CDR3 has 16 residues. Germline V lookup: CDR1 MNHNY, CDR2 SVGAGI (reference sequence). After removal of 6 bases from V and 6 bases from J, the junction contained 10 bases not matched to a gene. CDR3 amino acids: CASRQTGQGAVQPQHF. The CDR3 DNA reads TGTGCCAGCAGGCAAACTGGACAGGGGGCCGTTCAGCCCCAGCATTTT.

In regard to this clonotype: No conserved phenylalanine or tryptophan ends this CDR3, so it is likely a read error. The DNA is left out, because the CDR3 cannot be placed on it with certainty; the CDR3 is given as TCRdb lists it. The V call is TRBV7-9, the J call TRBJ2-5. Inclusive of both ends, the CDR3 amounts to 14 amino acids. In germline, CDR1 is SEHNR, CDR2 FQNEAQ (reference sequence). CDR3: CASSLAVQQETQYS.

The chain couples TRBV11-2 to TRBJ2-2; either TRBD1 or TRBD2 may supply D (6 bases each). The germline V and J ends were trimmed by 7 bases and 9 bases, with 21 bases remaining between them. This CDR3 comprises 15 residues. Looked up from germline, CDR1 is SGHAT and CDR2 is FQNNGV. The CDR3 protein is CASISLRGPPRELFF. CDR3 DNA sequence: TGTGCCAGCATCTCACTTCGGGGGCCGCCCAGGGAGCTGTTTTTT.

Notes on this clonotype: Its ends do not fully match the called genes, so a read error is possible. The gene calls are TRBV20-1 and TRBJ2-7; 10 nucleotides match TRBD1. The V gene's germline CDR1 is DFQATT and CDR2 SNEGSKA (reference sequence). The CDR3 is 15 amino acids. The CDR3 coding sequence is TGCAGTGCTGGAGACCGGGACAGGGGTACCTACGAGCAGTACTTC. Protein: CSAGDRDRGTYEQYF.

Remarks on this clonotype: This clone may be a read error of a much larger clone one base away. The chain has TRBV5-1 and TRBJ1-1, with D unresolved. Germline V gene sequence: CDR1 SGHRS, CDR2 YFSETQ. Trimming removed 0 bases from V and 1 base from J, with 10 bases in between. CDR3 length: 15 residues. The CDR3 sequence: CASSLDRFGNTEAFF. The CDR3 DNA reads TGCGCCAGCAGCTTGGATAGGTTTGGGAACACTGAAGCTTTCTTT.

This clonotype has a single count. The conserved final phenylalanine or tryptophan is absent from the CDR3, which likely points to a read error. The CDR3 region has the DNA TGTGCCAGCAGCCTACTAGCGGGAGGAGGCCCGCAGTTCTCC. Amino acid sequence: CASSLLAGGGPQFS. The V and J genes are TRBV2 and TRBJ2-1; 12 nucleotides align to TRBD2. The V and J ends lost 6 bases and 12 bases, in that order; junction bases with no gene match: 9. The CDR3 length is 14 residues. Per the germline V gene, CDR1 is SNHLY and CDR2 is FYNNEI.

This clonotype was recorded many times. The CDR3 DNA reads TGTGCCAGCAGCAAAAATCCGCGCGGACGGTTTTTT. Protein sequence: CASSKNPRGRFF. The chain couples TRBV5-4 to TRBJ1-4, with D unclear. CDR3 length equals 12 residues. Germline V gives CDR1 SGHNT, CDR2 YYREEE (reference sequence). The V and J ends lost 4 bases and 16 bases respectively, with 17 bases between them.

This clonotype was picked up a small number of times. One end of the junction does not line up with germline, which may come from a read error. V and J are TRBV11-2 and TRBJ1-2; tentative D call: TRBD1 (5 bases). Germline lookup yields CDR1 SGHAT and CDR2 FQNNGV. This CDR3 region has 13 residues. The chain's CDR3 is CANSLSGAPGYTF. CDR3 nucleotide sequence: TGTGCCAACAGCTTATCCGGGGCACCGGGCTACACCTTC.

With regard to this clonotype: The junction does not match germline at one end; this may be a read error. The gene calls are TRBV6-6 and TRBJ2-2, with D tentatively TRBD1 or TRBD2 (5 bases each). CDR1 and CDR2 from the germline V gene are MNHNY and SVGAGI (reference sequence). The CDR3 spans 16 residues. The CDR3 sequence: CVSSPKRGLNTGELFF. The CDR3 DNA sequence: TGTGTCAGCAGTCCTAAGAGGGGATTGAACACCGGGGAGCTGTTTTTT.

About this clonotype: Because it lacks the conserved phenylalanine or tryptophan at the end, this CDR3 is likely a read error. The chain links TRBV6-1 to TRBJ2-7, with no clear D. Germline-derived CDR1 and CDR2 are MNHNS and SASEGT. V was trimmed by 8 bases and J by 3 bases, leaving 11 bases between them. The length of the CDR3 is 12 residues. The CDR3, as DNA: TGTGCCAGCGGTCCCCGATTCTACGAGCAGTACTTA. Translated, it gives CASGPRFYEQYL.

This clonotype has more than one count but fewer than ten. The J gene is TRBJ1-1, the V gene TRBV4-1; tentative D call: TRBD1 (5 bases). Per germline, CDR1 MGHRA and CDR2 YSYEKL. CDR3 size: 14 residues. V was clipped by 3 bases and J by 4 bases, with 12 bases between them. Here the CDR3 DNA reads TGCGCCAGCAGCCAGCAGGGCTTGAGCACTGAAGCTTTCTTT. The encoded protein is CASSQQGLSTEAFF.

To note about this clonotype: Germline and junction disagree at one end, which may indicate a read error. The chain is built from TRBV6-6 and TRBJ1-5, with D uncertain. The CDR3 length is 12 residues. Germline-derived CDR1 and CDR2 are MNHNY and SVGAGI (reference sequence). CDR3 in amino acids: CVSRAYNQPQHF. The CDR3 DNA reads TGTGTCAGCAGAGCCTATAATCAGCCCCAGCATTTT.

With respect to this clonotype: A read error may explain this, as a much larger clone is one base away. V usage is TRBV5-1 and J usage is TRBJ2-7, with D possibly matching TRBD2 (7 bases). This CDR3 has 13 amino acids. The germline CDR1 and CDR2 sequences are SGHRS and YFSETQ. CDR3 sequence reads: CASWEGESYEQCF. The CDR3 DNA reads TGCGCCAGCTGGGAGGGGGAGTCCTACGAGCAGTGCTTC.

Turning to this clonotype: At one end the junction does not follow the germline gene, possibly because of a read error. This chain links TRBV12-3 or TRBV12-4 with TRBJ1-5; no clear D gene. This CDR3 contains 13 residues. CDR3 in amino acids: CAGSLKYNQPQHF. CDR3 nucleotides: TGTGCCGGCAGCCTCAAGTACAATCAGCCCCAGCATTTC.

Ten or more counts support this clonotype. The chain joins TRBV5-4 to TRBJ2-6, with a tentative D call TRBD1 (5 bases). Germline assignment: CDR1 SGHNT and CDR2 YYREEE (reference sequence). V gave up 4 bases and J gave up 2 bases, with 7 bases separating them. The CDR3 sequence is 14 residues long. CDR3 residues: CASSGATGANVLTF. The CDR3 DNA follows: TGTGCCAGCAGCGGGGCCACTGGGGCCAACGTCCTGACTTTC.

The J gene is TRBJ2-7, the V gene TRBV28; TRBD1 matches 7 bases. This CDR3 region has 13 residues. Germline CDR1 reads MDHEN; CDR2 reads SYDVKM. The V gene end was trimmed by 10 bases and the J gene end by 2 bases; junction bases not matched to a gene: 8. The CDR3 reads CATTRDSPYEQYF. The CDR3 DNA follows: TGTGCCACCACCCGGGACAGCCCCTACGAGCAGTACTTC.

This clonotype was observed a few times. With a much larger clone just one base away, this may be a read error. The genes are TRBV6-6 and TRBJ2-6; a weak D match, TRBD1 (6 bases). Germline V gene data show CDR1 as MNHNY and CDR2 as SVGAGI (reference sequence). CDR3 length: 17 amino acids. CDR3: CASSLTQGRPGANILTF. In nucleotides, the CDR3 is TGTGCCAGCAGTTTGACCCAGGGGCGGCCTGGGGCCAACATCCTGACTTTC.

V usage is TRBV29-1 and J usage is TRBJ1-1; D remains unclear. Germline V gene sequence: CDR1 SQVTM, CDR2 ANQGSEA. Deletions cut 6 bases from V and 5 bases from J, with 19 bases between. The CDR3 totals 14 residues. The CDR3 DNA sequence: TGCAGCGTACCCTATACTGTGGGGTCTACTGAAGCTTTCTTT. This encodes CSVPYTVGSTEAFF.